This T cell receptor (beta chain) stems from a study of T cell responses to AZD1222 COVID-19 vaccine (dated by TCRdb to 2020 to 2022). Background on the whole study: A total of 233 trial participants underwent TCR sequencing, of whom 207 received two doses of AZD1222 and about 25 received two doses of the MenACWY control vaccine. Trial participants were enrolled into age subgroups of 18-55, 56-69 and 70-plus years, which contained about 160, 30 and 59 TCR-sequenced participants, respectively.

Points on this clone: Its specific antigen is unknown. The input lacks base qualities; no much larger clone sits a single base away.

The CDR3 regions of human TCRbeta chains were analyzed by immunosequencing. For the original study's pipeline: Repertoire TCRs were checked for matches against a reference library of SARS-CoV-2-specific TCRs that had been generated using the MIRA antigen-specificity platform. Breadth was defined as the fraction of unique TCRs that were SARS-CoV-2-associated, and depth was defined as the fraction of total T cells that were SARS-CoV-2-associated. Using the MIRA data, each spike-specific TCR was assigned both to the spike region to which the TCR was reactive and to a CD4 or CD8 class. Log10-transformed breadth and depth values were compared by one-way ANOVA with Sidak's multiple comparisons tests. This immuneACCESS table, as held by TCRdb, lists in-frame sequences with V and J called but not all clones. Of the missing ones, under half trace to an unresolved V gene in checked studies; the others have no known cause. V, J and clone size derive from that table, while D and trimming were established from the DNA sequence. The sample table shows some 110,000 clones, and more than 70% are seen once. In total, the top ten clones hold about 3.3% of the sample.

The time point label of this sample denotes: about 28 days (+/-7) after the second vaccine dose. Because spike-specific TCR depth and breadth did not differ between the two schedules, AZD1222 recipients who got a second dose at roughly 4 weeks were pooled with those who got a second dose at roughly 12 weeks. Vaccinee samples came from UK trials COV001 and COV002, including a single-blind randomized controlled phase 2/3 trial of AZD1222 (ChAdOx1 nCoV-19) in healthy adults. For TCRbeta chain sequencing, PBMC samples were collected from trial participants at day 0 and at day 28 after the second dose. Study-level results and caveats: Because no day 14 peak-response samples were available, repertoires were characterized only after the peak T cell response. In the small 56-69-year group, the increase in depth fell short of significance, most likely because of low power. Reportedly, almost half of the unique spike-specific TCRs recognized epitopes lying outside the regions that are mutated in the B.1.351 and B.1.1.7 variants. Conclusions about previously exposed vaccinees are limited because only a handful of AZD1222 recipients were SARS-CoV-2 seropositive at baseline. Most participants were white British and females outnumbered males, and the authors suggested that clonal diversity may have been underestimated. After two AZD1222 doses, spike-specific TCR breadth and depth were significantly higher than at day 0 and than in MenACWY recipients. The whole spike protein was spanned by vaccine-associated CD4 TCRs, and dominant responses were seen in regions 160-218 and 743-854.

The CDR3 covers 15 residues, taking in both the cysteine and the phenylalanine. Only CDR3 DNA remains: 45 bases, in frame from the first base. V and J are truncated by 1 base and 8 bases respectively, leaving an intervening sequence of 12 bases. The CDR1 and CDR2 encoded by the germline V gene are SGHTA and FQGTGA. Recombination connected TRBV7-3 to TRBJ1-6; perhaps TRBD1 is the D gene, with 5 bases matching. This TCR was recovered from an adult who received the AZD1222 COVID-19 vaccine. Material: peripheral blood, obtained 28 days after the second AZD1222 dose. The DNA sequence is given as TGTGCCAGCAGCTTAATAAGGGGTGTAGATTCACCCCTCCACTTT. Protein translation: CASSLIRGVDSPLHF.